This is a list of T cell receptor beta chains from one sample in a study of T cell repertoires in cytomegalovirus infection. TCRdb ran MiXCR on the reads and lists one entry per CDR3 protein. The data contain hundreds of thousands of distinct CDR3 sequences, roughly 17% of them singletons. The source material was PBMCs. The receptors were gathered from a human donor in good health (CMV status not recorded). Some clones in this sample may be carry-over from other donors' samples. CDR3s include the opening cysteine and the closing phenylalanine or tryptophan. A D gene is named only where the DNA matches it firmly. The size entry is marked missing in some rows and otherwise reads once, few, many or a size class.

TRBD1,TRBJ2-1,.,TRBV20-1,18,CSASVRDRGRRSYNEQFF,TGCAGTGCTTCTGTCCGGGACAGGGGTCGGAGGTCCTACAATGAGCAGTTCTTC
.,TRBJ1-5,.,TRBV6-4,13,CASSPMENQPQHF,TGTGCCAGCAGCCCGATGGAAAATCAGCCCCAGCATTTT
TRBD1,TRBJ1-1,.,TRBV20-1,18,CSARDRPRTGGVHTEAFF,TGCAGTGCTAGAGATCGCCCTCGGACAGGGGGGGTGCACACTGAAGCTTTCTTT
.,TRBJ2-1,few,TRBV7-9,15,CASRLGGRGYNEQFF,TGTGCCAGCAGACTGGGGGGCCGAGGGTACAATGAGCAGTTCTTC
TRBD1,TRBJ2-2,.,TRBV18,16,CASSPRRTGETGELFF,TGTGCCAGCTCACCCAGGCGGACAGGAGAGACCGGGGAGCTGTTTTTT
TRBD1,TRBJ2-5,few,TRBV25-1,14,CASSENNRGETQYF,TGTGCCAGCAGTGAAAATAACAGGGGAGAGACCCAGTACTTC
TRBD1,TRBJ1-5,few,TRBV12-3/TRBV12-4,16,CASRTGTGGSNQPQHF,TGTGCCAGCAGAACAGGGACAGGGGGTAGCAATCAGCCCCAGCATTTT
.,TRBJ1-1,.,TRBV6-5,12,CASTQGGTEAFF,TGTGCCAGCACACAGGGAGGGACTGAAGCTTTCTTT
.,TRBJ2-1,.,TRBV4-2,16,CASSPSLGVSYNEQFF,TGTGCCAGCAGCCCCTCCCTAGGGGTCTCCTACAATGAGCAGTTCTTC
TRBD1,TRBJ1-6,many,TRBV7-6,16,CASSLAGQAYNSPLHF,TGTGCCAGCAGCTTAGCGGGACAGGCCTATAATTCACCCCTCCACTTT
.,TRBJ1-5,many,TRBV7-2,15,CASSLASTQNQPQHF,TGTGCCAGCAGCTTAGCCTCGACGCAGAATCAGCCCCAGCATTTT
.,TRBJ2-7,.,TRBV6-5,11,CASRLGYEQYF,TGTGCCAGCCGTTTGGGCTACGAGCAGTACTTC
.,TRBJ1-1,.,TRBV4-3,13,CASSQDRDGEAFF,TGCGCCAGCAGCCAAGACAGGGACGGTGAAGCTTTCTTT
.,TRBJ2-7,many,TRBV7-2,16,CASSLVPLPTSYEQYF,TGTGCCAGCAGCTTAGTTCCTCTACCGACCTCCTACGAGCAGTACTTC
.,TRBJ1-2,few,TRBV7-2,14,CASSLGQTGGGYTF,TGTGCCAGCAGCTTAGGACAGACCGGGGGCGGCTACACCTTC
.,TRBJ2-6,.,TRBV28,16,CASSFTVSSGANVLTF,TGTGCCAGCAGTTTTACAGTAAGCTCTGGGGCCAACGTCCTGACTTTC
TRBD1,TRBJ2-5,many,TRBV5-1,14,CASSLTGAEETQYF,TGCGCCAGCAGCTTGACAGGGGCAGAAGAGACCCAGTACTTC
TRBD1,TRBJ1-2,.,TRBV19,14,CASSIIGQGDGYTF,TGTGCCAGTAGTATTATTGGACAGGGGGATGGCTACACCTTC
.,TRBJ2-1,few,TRBV6-1,14,CASRGGSSYNEQFF,TGTGCCAGCCGAGGGGGTAGTTCCTACAATGAGCAGTTCTTC
.,TRBJ1-1,few,TRBV7-3,14,CASSLNRENTEAFF,TGTGCCAGCAGCTTAAATCGGGAGAACACTGAAGCTTTCTTT
.,TRBJ1-3,.,TRBV5-5,14,CASSRDSSGNTIYF,TGTGCCAGCAGCCGAGACAGCTCTGGAAACACCATATATTTT
.,TRBJ1-2,few,TRBV20-1,13,CSASPGANYGYTF,TGCAGTGCTAGTCCGGGGGCTAACTATGGCTACACCTTC
.,TRBJ2-5,.,TRBV25-1,14,CASRGGQSQETQYF,TGTGCCAGCAGGGGGGGACAGAGCCAAGAGACCCAGTACTTC
.,TRBJ2-7,many,TRBV7-2,14,CASSLDTVSYEQYF,TGTGCCAGCAGCTTAGATACAGTCTCCTACGAGCAGTACTTC
.,TRBJ1-6,many,TRBV7-8,13,CASSLEVDSPLHF,TGTGCCAGCAGCTTAGAGGTTGATTCACCCCTCCACTTT
TRBD1,TRBJ1-1,.,TRBV6-5,16,CASSLQWTGTNTEAFF,TGTGCCAGCAGCCTCCAATGGACAGGGACGAACACTGAAGCTTTCTTT
.,TRBJ2-6,few,TRBV28,15,CASREAGVGVNVLTF,TGTGCCAGCAGGGAAGCAGGGGTTGGGGTCAACGTCCTGACTTTC
.,TRBJ2-1,many,TRBV24-1,12,CATSDLGFEQFF,TGTGCCACCAGTGATTTGGGTTTTGAGCAGTTCTTC
.,TRBJ2-5,few,TRBV29-1,13,CSASDDLPGLGNF,TGCAGCGCCTCCGACGATCTTCCGGGACTGGGTAACTTC